Listed here are 14 T cell receptor beta chains from one sample, sequenced in a study of CD8 T cells in ankylosing spondylitis. Regarding the study as a whole: A TCR beta motif of eight or nine highly homologous variants seemed to mark ankylosing spondylitis blood.

In TCRdb, the 5' RACE reads were re-called with MiXCR into one record per CDR3 protein. In the table there are approximately 500,000 distinct CDR3 sequences, about an eighth of which are singletons. Their antigens remain unidentified. Sample: blood, either unsorted or a sorted T cell fraction (not recorded which). The receptors were sampled from a male donor with ankylosing spondylitis.

The sample holds many counts of this clonotype. As DNA, the CDR3 is TGCGCCAGCAGCTTAAAACTAGCGGGCGCTAATGAGCAGTTCTTC. Its protein is CASSLKLAGANEQFF. This chain joins TRBV5-1 and TRBJ2-1; TRBD2 matches 9 bases. V was pared by 2 bases and J by 7 bases, with 7 bases of the junction left unmatched. CDR3 length equals 15 residues. Germline V gives CDR1 SGHRS, CDR2 YFSETQ.

This clonotype was seen a handful of times. This chain joins TRBV5-1 and TRBJ1-5; TRBD1 matches 9 bases. V was clipped by 0 bases and J by 3 bases; unmatched bases: 1. The CDR3 sequence is 15 residues long. Germline V lookup: CDR1 SGHRS, CDR2 YFSETQ. The DNA for the CDR3 is TGCGCCAGCAGCTTGGACAGGGGGCTCAATCAGCCCCAGCATTTT. This codes for CASSLDRGLNQPQHF.

Ten or more counts support this clonotype. J is TRBJ2-2 and V is TRBV3-1; no definite D call. This CDR3 is 13 amino acids long. V lost 4 bases and J 7 bases, leaving 10 bases between the germline ends. Looked up from germline, CDR1 is LGHDT and CDR2 is YNNKEL (reference sequence). CDR3 residues: CASSPTTVGELFF. Written as DNA, the CDR3 is TGTGCCAGCAGCCCCACAACGGTCGGGGAGCTGTTTTTT. The full variable domain, in which reference TRBV3-1 and TRBJ2-2 provide the parts outside the CDR3, is DTAVSQTPKYLVTQMGNDKSIKCEQNLGHDTMYWYKQDSKKFLKIMFSYNNKELIINETVPNRFSPKSPDKAHLNLHINSLELGDSAVYFCASSPTTVGELFFGEGSRLTVL.

The table lists this clonotype with a few counts. The rearrangement links TRBV2 to TRBJ1-2, with a weak D call TRBD1 (5 bases). The germline V gene has CDR1 SNHLY and CDR2 FYNNEI. The ends were cut back, 2 bases at V and 0 bases at J, with 7 bases in the middle. This CDR3 region has 14 residues. CDR3 nucleotide sequence: TGTGCCAGCAGTGAAAGGGGCCCTAACTATGGCTACACCTTC. Encoded protein: CASSERGPNYGYTF.

The chain couples TRBV9 to TRBJ2-3; the D gene is possibly TRBD2 (6 bases). This CDR3 region has 15 residues. In germline, CDR1 is SGDLS, CDR2 YYNGEE. Trimming cost V 3 bases and J 0 bases, with 11 bases left between them. The CDR3 reads CASSARLGSTDTQYF. The CDR3 DNA reads TGTGCCAGCAGCGCAAGACTAGGGAGCACAGATACGCAGTATTTT. The variable domain in full, completed from reference TRBV9 and TRBJ2-3, reads DSGVTQTPKHLITATGQRVTLRCSPRSGDLSVYWYQQSLDQGLQFLIQYYNGEERAKGNILERFSAQQFPDLHSELNLSSLELGDSALYFCASSARLGSTDTQYFGPGTRLTVL.

This chain connects TRBV5-6 to TRBJ2-1, with 9 positions matching TRBD2. The V gene's germline CDR1 is SGHDT and CDR2 YYEEEE. The CDR3 is made up of 15 amino acids. The V segment lost 3 bases and the J segment 9 bases; nucleotides outside the gene matches: 10. The CDR3 is CASSYPGLALSEQFF. CDR3 coding DNA: TGTGCCAGCAGCTATCCGGGACTAGCTCTAAGTGAGCAGTTCTTC.

Here the CDR3 reads CASSQALFRDRNTEAFF. Here the CDR3 DNA reads TGTGCCAGCAGCCAAGCTCTTTTCCGGGACAGGAACACTGAAGCTTTCTTT. V and J are TRBV3-1 and TRBJ1-1; 7 bases fit TRBD1. V was clipped by 1 base and J by 1 base; unmatched bases: 9. The germline CDR1 and CDR2 sequences are LGHDT and YNNKEL (reference sequence). The CDR3 totals 17 residues.

The sample holds a few counts of this clonotype. The rearrangement links TRBV6-1 to TRBJ1-1; 8 bases match TRBD1. The CDR3 sequence is 14 residues long. V shed 7 bases, J shed 3 bases, and the junction held 7 bases outside the gene matches. Germline V lookup: CDR1 MNHNS, CDR2 SASEGT. CDR3 sequence: CASTRTGRDTEAFF. In DNA, the CDR3 is TGTGCCAGCACCCGGACAGGGCGTGACACTGAAGCTTTCTTT.

In this sample, this clonotype turned up a few times. The rearrangement links TRBV20-1 to TRBJ2-7; 9 bases fit TRBD2. Germline-derived CDR1 and CDR2 are DFQATT and SNEGSKA (reference sequence). The CDR3 sequence is 14 residues long. Written as DNA, the CDR3 is TGCAGCCAGACCTCCGGGACTAGCCTCTACGAGCAGTACTTC. Its protein is CSQTSGTSLYEQYF.

This clonotype occurred a few times. V and J are TRBV20-1 and TRBJ2-1; 7 bases map to TRBD2. CDR3 length equals 15 residues. Per germline, CDR1 DFQATT and CDR2 SNEGSKA (reference sequence). V was clipped by 6 bases and J by 0 bases; unmatched bases: 8. The CDR3 DNA follows: TGCAGTGCCCAGCGGGACCCCTCCTCCTACAATGAGCAGTTCTTC. Translation: CSAQRDPSSYNEQFF.

This clonotype was seen a handful of times. The chain joins TRBV7-9 to TRBJ1-5, with D unresolved. The CDR3 contains 15 residues. Trimming shortened V by 5 bases and J by 5 bases, and 16 bases separated the two germline ends. Germline V CDR1 and CDR2: SEHNR, FQNEAQ (reference sequence). The CDR3 DNA is TGTGCCAGCAGCAAGACTGGCCCCCGGGATCAGCCCCAGCATTTT. It is translated as CASSKTGPRDQPQHF.

The chain employs TRBV12-3 or TRBV12-4 and TRBJ2-7; 8 nucleotides agree with TRBD1. V was pared by 6 bases and J by 0 bases, with 7 bases of the junction left unmatched. The CDR3 length is 15 residues. The chain's CDR3 is CASSTRDRSSYEQYF. CDR3 bases: TGTGCCAGCAGCACCCGGGACAGGAGCTCCTACGAGCAGTACTTC.

This clonotype was observed a few times. This chain connects TRBV4-2 to TRBJ1-2; the D gene is possibly TRBD1 (5 bases). V was clipped by 5 bases and J by 6 bases, with 13 bases between them. Looked up from germline, CDR1 is LGHNA and CDR2 is YNFKEQ. The CDR3 has 13 amino acids. CDR3 residues: CASSGDGAHGYTF. The CDR3 nucleotides read TGTGCCAGCAGCGGGGATGGGGCACATGGCTACACCTTC.

V usage is TRBV29-1 and J usage is TRBJ2-1; 7 positions match TRBD1. Germline V CDR1 and CDR2: SQVTM, ANQGSEA. Trimming cost V 5 bases and J 6 bases; bases outside gene matches: 10. CDR3 length equals 14 residues. CDR3 in DNA: TGCAGCGTTCTCCTCGTCGACAGGGCCAATGAGCAGTTCTTC. Translation gives CSVLLVDRANEQFF.